The clone carrying this T cell receptor (beta chain) showed up just a few times. The data were taken from a study of cytomegalovirus exposure and HLA in healthy donors. Trimming took 6 bases from V and 12 from J, leaving 15 bases between them. Germline lookup yields CDR1 SGHTA and CDR2 FQGTGA. CDR3 length: 12 amino acids. The PCR employed 60 Vbeta primers together with 13 Jbeta primers. Assay: immunoSEQ multiplex PCR; the TCRdb copy retains only in-frame clones and omits some. The data show about 140,000 clones, 60% to 80% seen once. The specimen sequenced was PBMCs. This rearrangement joins TRBV7-3 to TRBJ2-1, with no clear D. This sequence originates from a female donor in good health and CMV-seronegative. CDR3 amino acids: CASSTSSGGQFF. CDR3 nucleotides: TGTGCCAGCAGTACCTCTTCGGGTGGGCAGTTCTTC.